This TCR beta chain originates from a study of blood T cell repertoires in COVID-19. For the study at large: Collection of acute and convalescent COVID-19 samples took place in the United States, Italy and Spain. PBMCs, B-cell-depleted T cells, or T cells were the source of the cDNA or gDNA that made up the material.

Germline CDR1 and CDR2: WSHSY and SAAADI. Trimming shortened V by 7 bases and J by 10 bases, and 14 bases separated the two germline ends. The CDR3 has 13 amino acids. In the authors' workflow: Estimation of nucleated cell counts relied on the amplification of reference gene primers. Measured with immunoSEQ multiplex PCR; TCRdb has only the in-frame clones, and not every one. V and J calls and clone size are those listed in that table; D and trimming were worked out from the DNA. Among about 140,000 clones listed, approximately 73% were seen once. Sequenced material: peripheral blood. This clonotype originated in a man between 60 and 75 years old with acute or convalescent COVID-19. The rearrangement uses TRBV10-2 and TRBJ1-6; D uncertain. This CDR3 reads CASKLTGDSPLHF. CDR3 nucleotide sequence: TGCGCCAGCAAACTAACGGGAGACTCACCCCTCCACTTT.